Each of the 26 T cell receptor beta chains below was sequenced from the same sample in a study of T-cell memory formation after mild COVID-19. One entry per CDR3 protein results from TCRdb running MiXCR on the 5' RACE reads. The sample records about 210,000 distinct CDR3 sequences, more than 9% being singletons. Sequencing input: PBMCs or a T cell subset sorted from them (not recorded which). These receptors were taken from a man in his late teens or twenties who had mild COVID-19 (a few samples of this study predate the infection). Cell type and time point are not known.

The chain has TRBV19 and TRBJ2-7; D might be TRBD1 or TRBD2, each matching 5 bases. Germline V gene sequence: CDR1 LNHDA, CDR2 SQIVND (reference sequence). V dropped 4 bases and J dropped 6 bases, with 13 bases sitting between them. This CDR3 comprises 13 residues. CDR3 residues: CASSRGPDGEQYV. CDR3 coding DNA: TGTGCCAGTAGTAGGGGACCGGATGGCGAGCAGTACGTC.

Only a few counts were recorded for this clonotype. The V call is TRBV6-2 or TRBV6-3, the J call TRBJ2-1; D possibly corresponds to TRBD2 (6 bases). Trimming took 6 bases from V and 6 from J, leaving 12 bases between them. This CDR3 region has 13 residues. The germline gives CDR1 MNHEY, CDR2 SVGEGT. The CDR3 nucleotides are TGTGCCAGCAGGACGGGACTCTCCAATGAGCAGTTCTTC. This sequence encodes CASRTGLSNEQFF.

The J gene is TRBJ1-1, the V gene TRBV29-1; D remains ambiguous. The CDR3 is 13 residues long. From germline, CDR1 is SQVTM and CDR2 ANQGSEA. Deletions cut 7 bases from V and 0 bases from J, with 12 bases between. The CDR3 region has the DNA TGCAGCGCCAACAGCCTGTTGAACACTGAAGCTTTCTTT. It codes for CSANSLLNTEAFF. Supplemented by reference TRBV29-1 and TRBJ1-1, the full variable domain reads SAVISQKPSRDICQRGTSLTIQCQVDSQVTMMFWYRQQPGQSLTLIATANQGSEATYESGFVIDKFPISRPNLTFSTLTVSNMSPEDSSIYLCSANSLLNTEAFFGQGTRLTVV.

This clonotype was seen repeatedly, ten times or more. The genes are TRBV7-6 and TRBJ2-2; 9 nucleotides align to TRBD1. This CDR3 has 16 amino acids. Trimming at V came to 3 bases and at J to 7 bases, leaving 9 bases not matched to a gene. Germline CDR1 SGHVS, CDR2 FNYEAQ. The CDR3 region has the DNA TGTGCCAGCAGCTTTGGACAGGGGCTGAATGGCGGGGAGCTGTTTTTT. Protein sequence: CASSFGQGLNGGELFF.

CDR3 bases: TGCAGTGCTCCCGACCCGAGACCCCTCAATGGCTACACCTTC. Amino acid sequence: CSAPDPRPLNGYTF. The V and J genes are TRBV20-1 and TRBJ1-2; D is unclear. Deletions cut 5 bases from V and 6 bases from J, with 19 bases between. Germline CDR1 DFQATT, CDR2 SNEGSKA (reference sequence). The CDR3 runs 14 residues.

This clonotype was seen ten or more times. The chain couples TRBV4-1 to TRBJ1-2, with no clear D. This CDR3 is built from 13 residues. The germline CDR1 and CDR2 sequences are MGHRA and YSYEKL. Trimming stripped 4 bases from V and 7 bases from J, with 13 bases between. The CDR3 DNA reads as TGCGCCAGCAGCCTCGGGTGGCGTGCTGGCTACACCTTC. It specifies CASSLGWRAGYTF.

In its sample, this clonotype was seen a few times. The rearrangement links TRBV12-3 or TRBV12-4 to TRBJ2-2, with TRBD2 as a possible D gene (6 bases). V was clipped by 8 bases and J by 5 bases, with 18 bases between them. CDR3 length equals 15 residues. CDR3 loop: CASGRGARETGELFF. Here the CDR3 DNA reads TGTGCCAGCGGCCGCGGGGCGAGAGAAACCGGGGAGCTGTTTTTT.

The genes are TRBV12-3 or TRBV12-4 and TRBJ1-1; D might be TRBD1 (5 bases). This CDR3 is 14 amino acids long. Between the trimmed V and J ends, which lost 5 bases and 5 bases, there was a span of 15 bases. Here the CDR3 DNA reads TGTGCCAGCAGTCCGAGGGGATCTTGGACTGAAGCTTTCTTT. Its translation is CASSPRGSWTEAFF.

This clonotype was observed a handful of times. The gene calls are TRBV2 and TRBJ2-2, with D perhaps assigned TRBD1 or TRBD2 (5 bases each). This CDR3 has 14 amino acids. Trimming took off 5 bases at V and 1 base at J, with 8 bases between the two ends. Looked up from germline, CDR1 is SNHLY and CDR2 is FYNNEI. CDR3 in amino acids: CASSKGRNTGELFF. In DNA, the CDR3 is TGTGCCAGCAGTAAGGGGAGGAACACCGGGGAGCTGTTTTTT.

This clonotype was recorded many times. The rearrangement joins TRBV5-1 to TRBJ2-1; weak D call: TRBD1 (6 bases). This CDR3 spans 11 amino acids. Germline V lookup: CDR1 SGHRS, CDR2 YFSETQ. The V and J ends lost 0 bases and 12 bases respectively, with 7 bases between them. CDR3 coding DNA: TGCGCCAGCAGCTTGGCGGACAGGCAGTTCTTC. Translation gives CASSLADRQFF.

Points on this clonotype: This may be a read error: a much more frequent sequence differs by one nucleotide. The chain combines TRBV6-2 or TRBV6-3 with TRBJ1-1, with D hard to call. Looked up from germline, CDR1 is MNHEY and CDR2 is SVGEGT. The ends were cut back, 1 base at V and 1 base at J, with 1 base in the middle. There are 12 residues in the CDR3. CDR3 region: CASSYWNTEAFF. The CDR3 nucleotides read TGTGCCAGCAGTTACTGGAACACTGAAGCTTTCTTT.

In its sample, this clonotype was seen a few times. This chain links TRBV28 with TRBJ2-1; D call uncertain. The CDR3 contains 11 residues. V shed 8 bases and J shed 4 bases, with 6 bases lying between them. Germline V gene sequence: CDR1 MDHEN, CDR2 SYDVKM. For the CDR3, the DNA is TGTGCCAGCGTCCTTTACAATGAGCAGTTCTTC. As protein: CASVLYNEQFF.

The V gene is TRBV5-1, the J gene TRBJ2-5; tentatively, D is TRBD2 (6 bases). CDR1 SGHRS and CDR2 YFSETQ come from the germline V gene. V gave up 0 bases and J gave up 5 bases, with 14 bases separating them. The CDR3 is 15 amino acids. The CDR3 loop reads CASSLARRDRETQYF. The CDR3 DNA reads as TGCGCCAGCAGCTTGGCCCGGAGGGATCGGGAGACCCAGTACTTC.

This clonotype was seen at least ten times. The gene calls are TRBV6-5 and TRBJ2-1; no clear D gene. Germline V gives CDR1 MNHEY, CDR2 SVGAGI. The CDR3 sequence is 11 residues long. V lost 5 bases to trimming and J lost 3 bases, with 2 bases between them. Here the CDR3 reads CASSRYNEQFF. The CDR3, as DNA: TGTGCCAGCAGTCGCTACAATGAGCAGTTCTTC.

The chain employs TRBV6-2 or TRBV6-3 and TRBJ2-2; no clear D. The V end was cut by 6 bases, the J end by 2 bases, with 4 bases between. The CDR3 has 12 residues. The germline V gene encodes CDR1 MNHEY and CDR2 SVGEGT. The CDR3 loop reads CASRHNTGELFF. CDR3 coding DNA: TGTGCCAGCAGACACAACACCGGGGAGCTGTTTTTT.

The chain links TRBV5-6 to TRBJ1-6; D remains unclear. Trimming pared 3 bases from V and 3 bases from J, leaving 10 bases between. The CDR3 runs to 15 residues. Per the germline V gene, CDR1 is SGHDT and CDR2 is YYEEEE. CDR3 residues: CASSSPGLYNSPLHF. The CDR3 bases are TGTGCCAGCAGCTCGCCAGGACTCTATAATTCACCCCTCCACTTT.

This chain connects TRBV5-1 to TRBJ1-5; no clear D. This CDR3 has 15 residues. V was clipped by 0 bases and J by 3 bases, with 10 bases between them. Germline V gene sequence: CDR1 SGHRS, CDR2 YFSETQ. CDR3 residues: CASSLGVGVNQPQHF. CDR3 in DNA: TGCGCCAGCAGCTTGGGGGTCGGGGTCAATCAGCCCCAGCATTTT. Supplemented by reference TRBV5-1 and TRBJ1-5, the full variable domain reads KAGVTQTPRYLIKTRGQQVTLSCSPISGHRSVSWYQQTPGQGLQFLFEYFSETQRNKGNFPGRFSGRQFSNSRSEMNVSTLELGDSALYLCASSLGVGVNQPQHFGDGTRLSIL.

Many counts were recorded for this clonotype. This chain connects TRBV5-1 to TRBJ2-5, with TRBD1 identical over 9 bases. J was trimmed by 4 bases and V by 5 bases; bases with no gene match: 12. The CDR3 sequence is 16 residues long. Germline V CDR1 and CDR2: SGHRS, YFSETQ. The CDR3 sequence: CASRPQQGAIGETQYF. In DNA form, the CDR3 reads TGCGCCAGCAGACCACAACAGGGGGCTATAGGAGAGACCCAGTACTTC.

This clonotype was seen only a few times. The CDR3 sequence is CASSTTDYNSPLHF. CDR3 nucleotides: TGTGCCAGCAGCACGACAGACTATAATTCACCCCTCCACTTT. This chain links TRBV7-9 with TRBJ1-6; D is possibly TRBD1 (5 bases). Trimming removed 5 bases from V and 3 bases from J, with 8 bases in between. The CDR3 covers 14 residues. Per the germline V gene, CDR1 is SEHNR and CDR2 is FQNEAQ (reference sequence).

The chain carries TRBV24-1 and TRBJ2-1; D unclear. The germline V and J ends were trimmed by 1 base and 3 bases, with 12 bases remaining between them. The CDR3 contains 16 residues. Germline V gene data show CDR1 as KGHDR and CDR2 as SFDVKD. CDR3 residues: CATSDFRTPGYNEQFF. CDR3 bases: TGTGCCACCAGTGATTTTCGGACCCCGGGCTACAATGAGCAGTTCTTC.

This chain links TRBV6-2 or TRBV6-3 with TRBJ1-2; 7 bases are a match to TRBD1. The V segment lost 6 bases and the J segment 5 bases; nucleotides outside the gene matches: 6. The CDR3 consists of 13 residues. The V gene's germline CDR1 is MNHEY and CDR2 SVGEGT. CDR3 nucleotide sequence: TGTGCCAGCAGGACGACAGGGCCTTATGGCTACACCTTC. It translates to CASRTTGPYGYTF.

The rearrangement uses TRBV4-3 and TRBJ1-5; the match to TRBD1 covers 8 bases. The CDR3 runs to 14 residues. Germline trimming cut 5 bases from V and 6 bases from J; bases unmatched to any gene: 6. The germline V gene has CDR1 LGHNA and CDR2 YSLEER. The CDR3, as DNA: TGCGCCAGCAGCTCGGACAGGGCGAGTCAGCCCCAGCATTTT. It encodes CASSSDRASQPQHF.

This clonotype has a single count. V is TRBV10-3 and J is TRBJ1-6, with TRBD1 matching over 9 bases. V shed 6 bases, J shed 10 bases, and the junction held 16 bases outside the gene matches. The CDR3 runs 17 residues. The V gene's germline CDR1 is ENHRY and CDR2 SYGVKD. Here the CDR3 DNA reads TGTGCCATCAGCATACAGGGGGCCGCATCGAATGGCTCACCCCTCCACTTT. It yields the protein CAISIQGAASNGSPLHF.

The rearrangement links TRBV3-1 to TRBJ1-3; D is ambiguous. The CDR3 has 14 residues. In germline, CDR1 is LGHDT, CDR2 YNNKEL (reference sequence). V lost 3 bases to trimming and J lost 2 bases, with 8 bases between them. CDR3 loop: CASSHLTAGNTIYF. The CDR3 DNA reads TGTGCCAGCAGCCACTTGACGGCTGGAAACACCATATATTTT.

This chain uses TRBV9 with TRBJ1-1, with D tentatively TRBD1 (5 bases). CDR3 length equals 14 residues. The V end was cut by 5 bases, the J end by 1 base, with 12 bases between. Germline V gives CDR1 SGDLS, CDR2 YYNGEE. CDR3 residues: CASRFGGENTEAFF. CDR3 in DNA: TGTGCCAGCAGGTTTGGGGGGGAGAACACTGAAGCTTTCTTT.

The chain is built from TRBV29-1 and TRBJ1-1; the match to TRBD1 covers 7 bases. Per the germline V gene, CDR1 is SQVTM and CDR2 is ANQGSEA. The CDR3 loop spans 13 amino acids. The V and J ends lost 3 bases and 5 bases, in that order; junction bases with no gene match: 6. CDR3 in DNA: TGCAGCGTTGAGAGGGGGCAGCGGACTGAAGCTTTCTTT. The encoded protein is CSVERGQRTEAFF.